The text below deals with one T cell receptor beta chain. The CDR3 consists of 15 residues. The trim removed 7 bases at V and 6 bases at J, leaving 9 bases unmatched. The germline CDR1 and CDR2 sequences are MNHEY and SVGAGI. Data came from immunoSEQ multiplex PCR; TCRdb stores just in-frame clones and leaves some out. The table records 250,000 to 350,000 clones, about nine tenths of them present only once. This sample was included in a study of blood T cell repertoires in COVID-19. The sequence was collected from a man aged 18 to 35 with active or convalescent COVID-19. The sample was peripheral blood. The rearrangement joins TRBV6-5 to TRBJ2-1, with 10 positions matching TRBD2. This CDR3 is CASTPRTSGSNEQFF. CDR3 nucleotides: TGTGCCAGCACCCCCCGGACTAGCGGTAGCAATGAGCAGTTCTTC.